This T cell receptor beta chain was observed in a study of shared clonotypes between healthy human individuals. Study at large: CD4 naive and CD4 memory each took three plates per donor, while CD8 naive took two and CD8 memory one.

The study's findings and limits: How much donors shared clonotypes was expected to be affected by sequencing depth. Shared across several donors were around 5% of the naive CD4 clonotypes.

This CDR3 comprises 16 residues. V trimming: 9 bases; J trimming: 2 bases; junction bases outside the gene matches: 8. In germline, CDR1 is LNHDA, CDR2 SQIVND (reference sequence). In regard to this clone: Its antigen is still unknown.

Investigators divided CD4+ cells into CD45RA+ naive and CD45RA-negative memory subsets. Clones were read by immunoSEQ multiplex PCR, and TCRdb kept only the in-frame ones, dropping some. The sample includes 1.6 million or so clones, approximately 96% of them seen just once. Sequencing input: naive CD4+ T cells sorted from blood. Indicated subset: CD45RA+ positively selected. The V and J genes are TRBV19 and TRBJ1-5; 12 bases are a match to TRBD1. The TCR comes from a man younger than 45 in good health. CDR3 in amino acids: CASRRDRGPGNQPQHF. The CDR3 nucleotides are TGTGCCAGCCGCCGGGACAGGGGGCCCGGCAATCAGCCCCAGCATTTT.